Below, 19 T cell receptor beta chains from the same sample are listed, as sequenced in a study of T cell changes during pregnancy in multiple sclerosis. Sequencing was performed with immunoSEQ multiplex PCR; in TCRdb, only in-frame clones are kept and a portion is missing. Of around 50,000 clones detected, 75% to 90% appear once; the ten largest clones hold roughly 8%. The input for sequencing was CD8+ T cells from peripheral blood mononuclear cells, taken in the second trimester of pregnancy. The receptors come from a female donor with multiple sclerosis, enrolled in a pregnancy study.

The genes are TRBV29-1 and TRBJ1-1; TRBD1 aligns across 9 bases. Trimming removed 1 base from V and 4 bases from J; junction bases left unmatched: 7. The germline V gene encodes CDR1 SQVTM and CDR2 ANQGSEA. The CDR3 consists of 15 residues. The chain's CDR3 is CSVEGTGDLGTEAFF. CDR3 DNA: TGCAGCGTTGAAGGGACAGGGGATTTAGGCACTGAAGCTTTCTTT.

The chain couples TRBV11-2 to TRBJ2-2, with 13 bases aligning to TRBD2. The V and J ends lost 5 bases and 1 base, in that order; junction bases with no gene match: 7. This CDR3 has 18 amino acids. Germline V gene data show CDR1 as SGHAT and CDR2 as FQNNGV. Here the CDR3 reads CASSPGLAGARNTGELFF. CDR3 DNA: TGTGCCAGCAGCCCCGGACTAGCGGGGGCCAGGAACACCGGGGAGCTGTTTTTT.

V usage is TRBV5-8 and J usage is TRBJ1-3, with a possible D match to TRBD1 (6 bases). Germline loops: CDR1 SGHTS, CDR2 YDEGEE. The CDR3 spans 15 residues. The germline V and J ends were trimmed by 1 base and 4 bases, with 12 bases remaining between them. CDR3 region: CASSLQQGYGNTIYF. The CDR3 bases are TGTGCCAGCAGCTTGCAACAGGGCTACGGAAACACCATATATTTT. The full variable domain, rest sourced from reference TRBV5-8 and TRBJ1-3, is EAGVTQSPTHLIKTRGQQATLRCSPISGHTSVYWYQQALGLGLQFLLWYDEGEERNRGNFPPRFSGRQFPNYSSELNVNALELEDSALYLCASSLQQGYGNTIYFGEGSWLTVV.

The rearrangement uses TRBV27 and TRBJ2-7, with a tentative D call TRBD2 (6 bases). With 2 bases removed from V and 3 bases from J, the gap between germline ends came to 17 bases. The length of the CDR3 is 16 residues. Germline values: CDR1 MNHEY, CDR2 SMNVEV (reference sequence). CDR3 nucleotide sequence: TGTGCCAGCAGTTTAAGTGGCGGGACCCTGATCTACGAGCAGTACTTC. This encodes CASSLSGGTLIYEQYF.

The gene calls are TRBV13 and TRBJ1-4; D is unclear. The CDR3 runs 14 residues. The V gene's germline CDR1 is PRHDT and CDR2 FYEKMQ (reference sequence). The germline V and J ends were trimmed by 2 bases and 7 bases, with 11 bases remaining between them. Here the CDR3 DNA reads TGTGCCAGCAGCTTACTCCCCTCAGGTGAAAAACTGTTTTTT. Translation gives CASSLLPSGEKLFF.

The J gene is TRBJ1-1, the V gene TRBV7-9; D remains unclear. The CDR3 is 13 amino acids. Germline assignment: CDR1 SEHNR and CDR2 FQNEAQ (reference sequence). V lost 4 bases and J 10 bases, leaving 16 bases between the germline ends. The CDR3 nucleotides read TGTGCCAGCAGCTCCACTTTAGTCCTAGGAGCTTTCTTT. Translating gives CASSSTLVLGAFF.

This chain joins TRBV6-1 and TRBJ1-1; D is unresolved. Germline V gene lookup returns CDR1 MNHNS and CDR2 SASEGT. V was clipped by 1 base and J by 6 bases, with 3 bases between them. The CDR3 totals 11 residues. The CDR3 sequence: CASSEVSEAFF. The DNA for the CDR3 is TGTGCCAGCAGTGAAGTCTCTGAAGCTTTCTTT.

The V gene is TRBV10-1, the J gene TRBJ2-7; maybe TRBD2 (5 bases). The CDR3 has 14 residues. From germline, CDR1 is WNHNN and CDR2 SYGVQD (reference sequence). Trimming removed 3 bases from V and 5 bases from J, with 14 bases in between. The CDR3 here is CASSERGSGNEQYF. For the CDR3, the DNA is TGCGCCAGCAGTGAAAGAGGTTCGGGAAACGAGCAGTACTTC.

The V gene is TRBV27, the J gene TRBJ2-7; 8 bases are a match to TRBD1. The CDR3 runs to 15 residues. Germline CDR1 reads MNHEY; CDR2 reads SMNVEV (reference sequence). V lost 0 bases to trimming and J lost 3 bases; unmatched junction nucleotides: 4. The CDR3 DNA is TGTGCCAGCAGTTTATCCCCCGACAGGGGCTACGAGCAGTACTTC. Its translation is CASSLSPDRGYEQYF.

The V and J genes are TRBV6-5 and TRBJ1-1, with a tentative D call TRBD1 (5 bases). This CDR3 has 16 residues. Germline CDR1 and CDR2: MNHEY and SVGAGI. Trimming took off 0 bases at V and 3 bases at J, with 14 bases between the two ends. The CDR3: CASSYSKRGGDTEAFF. The CDR3 DNA is TGTGCCAGCAGTTACTCGAAGCGGGGAGGGGACACTGAAGCTTTCTTT.

The chain carries TRBV9 and TRBJ1-2, with 10 positions matching TRBD1. The CDR3 consists of 14 residues. Germline CDR1 and CDR2: SGDLS and YYNGEE. Trimming cost V 4 bases and J 8 bases; bases outside gene matches: 8. The CDR3 DNA sequence: TGTGCCAGCAGCCCCAACGGACAGGGGGAAGGCTACACCTTC. It encodes CASSPNGQGEGYTF.

The V and J genes are TRBV5-1 and TRBJ1-3, with D possibly matching TRBD1 (6 bases). From germline, CDR1 is SGHRS and CDR2 YFSETQ. Trimming pared 2 bases from V and 1 base from J, leaving 7 bases between. There are 14 residues in the CDR3. The DNA of the CDR3 is TGCGCCAGCAGCTTACAGGGTTCTGGAAACACCATATATTTT. It encodes CASSLQGSGNTIYF.

The chain is built from TRBV4-1 and TRBJ2-7, with TRBD1 as a possible D gene (6 bases). Trimming stripped 3 bases from V and 3 bases from J, with 12 bases between. The CDR3 loop spans 14 amino acids. Germline CDR1 and CDR2: MGHRA and YSYEKL. The CDR3 spells CASSQGAPSYEQYF. Here the CDR3 DNA reads TGCGCCAGCAGCCAGGGGGCTCCTAGCTACGAGCAGTACTTC.

This clone occurred once. Here the CDR3 reads CASRSSSIWTSGGSYNEQFF. The CDR3, as DNA: TGTGCCTCTCGGTCCTCTTCGATTTGGACTAGCGGGGGCTCCTACAATGAGCAGTTCTTC. The V and J genes are TRBV2 and TRBJ2-1; 13 nucleotides line up with TRBD2. In germline, CDR1 is SNHLY, CDR2 FYNNEI. This CDR3 is built from 20 residues. Trimming took 11 bases from V and 0 from J; bases not matched to a gene: 19.

This rearrangement joins TRBV4-1 to TRBJ2-5; maybe TRBD2 (9 bases). V shed 1 base and J shed 11 bases, with 20 bases lying between them. The CDR3 loop spans 15 amino acids. In germline, CDR1 is MGHRA, CDR2 YSYEKL. Written as DNA, the CDR3 is TGCGCCAGCAGCCAAGTGAAGCTAGCGGGACAGGAGCAGTACTTC. This encodes CASSQVKLAGQEQYF.

The gene calls are TRBV4-1 and TRBJ1-2; TRBD1 matches 8 bases. Trimming cost V 4 bases and J 6 bases; bases outside gene matches: 1. The CDR3 totals 12 residues. Germline V gene data show CDR1 as MGHRA and CDR2 as YSYEKL. The CDR3 coding sequence is TGCGCCAGCAGCCTGGACAGGGATGGCTACACCTTC. Its protein is CASSLDRDGYTF.

This rearrangement joins TRBV15 to TRBJ2-2; D possibly corresponds to TRBD2 (7 bases). This CDR3 spans 15 amino acids. The V gene's germline CDR1 is LNHNV and CDR2 YYDKDF (reference sequence). Trimming cost V 5 bases and J 6 bases, with 16 bases left between them. The CDR3 DNA follows: TGTGCCACCAGCCCGGGGGGCCGCAGTCCCGGGGAGCTGTTTTTT. Its protein is CATSPGGRSPGELFF.

This clone appeared a single time. The V gene is TRBV4-1, the J gene TRBJ2-7, with D possibly TRBD2 on 5 matching bases. CDR3 length: 16 amino acids. CDR1 is MGHRA, CDR2 YSYEKL, per germline. The V and J ends lost 2 bases and 3 bases respectively, with 17 bases between them. The CDR3 region is CASSQSRDHPYYEQYF. DNA of the CDR3: TGCGCCAGCAGCCAATCCCGGGATCACCCCTACTACGAGCAGTACTTC.

The rearrangement links TRBV7-9 to TRBJ2-7, with 10 bases identical to TRBD1. The ends lost 6 bases at V and 6 bases at J; junction bases unmatched: 8. This CDR3 has 14 amino acids. The V gene's germline CDR1 is SEHNR and CDR2 FQNEAQ (reference sequence). CDR3 DNA sequence: TGTGCCAGCAGTTCCGGGACAGGGGCGCGCGAGCAGTACTTC. Protein: CASSSGTGAREQYF.